This T cell receptor (beta chain) was recovered during a study of OX40 agonist ivuxolimab in advanced cancers. Study-wide results and limits: Among the nonresponders, some also had low normalized T-cell clonal expansion. At doses 0.1 to 3.0 mg/kg, CD4+ and CD8+ clones expanded.

Trimming took off 1 base at V and 5 bases at J, with 14 bases between the two ends. Germline V gene lookup returns CDR1 KGHSH and CDR2 LQKENI. CDR3 length: 15 residues. People who had autoimmune disease history or systemic immunosuppression were excluded. For this clone: Its antigen is as yet unknown.

Clones were read by immunoSEQ multiplex PCR, and TCRdb kept only the in-frame ones, dropping some. The data contain tens of thousands of clones, 75% to 90% of them singletons. This sequence originates from an adult with an advanced solid tumor such as melanoma, head and neck, liver or kidney cancer. The source material was CD4+ or CD8+ T cells sorted from blood, sampled in a trial of the OX40 agonist ivuxolimab. The chain links TRBV18 to TRBJ1-1; tentatively, D is TRBD1 (5 bases). The CDR3 DNA sequence: TGTGCCAGCTCACCACAGGTCAGGGAGCGAACTGAAGCTTTCTTT. Translation: CASSPQVRERTEAFF.